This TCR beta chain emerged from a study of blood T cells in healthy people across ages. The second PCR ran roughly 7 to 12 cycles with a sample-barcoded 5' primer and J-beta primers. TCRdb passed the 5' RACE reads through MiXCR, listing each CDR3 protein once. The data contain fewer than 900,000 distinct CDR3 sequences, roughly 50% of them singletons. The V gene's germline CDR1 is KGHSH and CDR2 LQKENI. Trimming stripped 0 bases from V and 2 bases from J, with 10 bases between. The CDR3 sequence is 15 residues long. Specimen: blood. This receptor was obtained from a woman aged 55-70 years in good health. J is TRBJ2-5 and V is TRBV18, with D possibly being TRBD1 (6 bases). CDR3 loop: CASSPPWQGQETQYF. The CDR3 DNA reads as TGTGCCAGCTCACCACCGTGGCAGGGGCAAGAGACCCAGTACTTC.